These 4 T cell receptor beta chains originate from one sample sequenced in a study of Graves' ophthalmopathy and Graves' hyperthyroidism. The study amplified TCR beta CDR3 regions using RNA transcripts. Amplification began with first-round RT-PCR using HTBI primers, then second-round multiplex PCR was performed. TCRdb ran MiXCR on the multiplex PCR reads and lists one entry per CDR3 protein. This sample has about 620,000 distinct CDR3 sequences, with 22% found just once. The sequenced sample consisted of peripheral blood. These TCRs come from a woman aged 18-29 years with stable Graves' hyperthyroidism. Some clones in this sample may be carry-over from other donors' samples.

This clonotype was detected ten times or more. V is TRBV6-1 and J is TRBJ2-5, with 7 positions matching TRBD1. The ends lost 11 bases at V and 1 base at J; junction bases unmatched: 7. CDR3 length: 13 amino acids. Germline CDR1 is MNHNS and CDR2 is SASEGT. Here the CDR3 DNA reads TGTGCCCCCCGGACAGGCGCCCAAGAGACCCAGTACTTC. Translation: CAPRTGAQETQYF.

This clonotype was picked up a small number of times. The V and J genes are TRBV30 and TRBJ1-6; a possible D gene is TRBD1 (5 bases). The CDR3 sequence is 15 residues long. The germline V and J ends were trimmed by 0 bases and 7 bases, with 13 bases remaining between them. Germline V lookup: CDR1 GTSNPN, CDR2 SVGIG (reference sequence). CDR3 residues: CAWSVRGTGNSPLHF. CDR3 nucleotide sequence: TGTGCCTGGAGTGTACGCGGGACTGGAAATTCACCCCTCCACTTT.

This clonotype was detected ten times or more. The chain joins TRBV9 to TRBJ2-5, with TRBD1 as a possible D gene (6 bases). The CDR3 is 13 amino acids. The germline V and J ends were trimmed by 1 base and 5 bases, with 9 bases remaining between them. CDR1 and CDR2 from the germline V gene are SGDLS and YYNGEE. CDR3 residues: CASSVSQGETQYF. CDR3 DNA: TGTGCCAGCAGCGTATCACAGGGCGAGACCCAGTACTTC.

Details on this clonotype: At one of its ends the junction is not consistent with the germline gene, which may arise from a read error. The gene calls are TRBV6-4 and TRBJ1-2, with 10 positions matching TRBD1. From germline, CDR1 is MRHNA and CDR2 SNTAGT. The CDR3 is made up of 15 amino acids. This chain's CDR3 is CASSPGTGENCGYTF. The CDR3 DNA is TGTGCCAGCAGTCCCGGGACAGGGGAGAACTGTGGCTACACCTTC.